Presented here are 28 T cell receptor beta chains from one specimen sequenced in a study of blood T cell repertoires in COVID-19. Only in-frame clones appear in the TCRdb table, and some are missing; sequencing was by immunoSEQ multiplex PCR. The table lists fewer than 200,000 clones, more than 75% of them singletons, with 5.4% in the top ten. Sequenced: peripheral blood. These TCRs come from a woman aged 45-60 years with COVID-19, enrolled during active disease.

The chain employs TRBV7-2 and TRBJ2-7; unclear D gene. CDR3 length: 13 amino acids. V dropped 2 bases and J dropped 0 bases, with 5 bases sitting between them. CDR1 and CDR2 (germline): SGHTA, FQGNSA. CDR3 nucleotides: TGTGCCAGCAGCTTAACTAACTCCTACGAGCAGTACTTC. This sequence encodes CASSLTNSYEQYF.

CDR3 protein: CASSYLGDIAKNIQYF. The CDR3 region has the DNA TGTGCCAGCAGTTACCTAGGGGATATAGCCAAAAACATTCAGTACTTC. The chain couples TRBV6-2 or TRBV6-3 to TRBJ2-4, with D possibly being TRBD1 (5 bases). This CDR3 has 16 amino acids. V was clipped by 2 bases and J by 0 bases, with 11 bases between them. CDR1 and CDR2 from the germline V gene are MNHEY and SVGEGT.

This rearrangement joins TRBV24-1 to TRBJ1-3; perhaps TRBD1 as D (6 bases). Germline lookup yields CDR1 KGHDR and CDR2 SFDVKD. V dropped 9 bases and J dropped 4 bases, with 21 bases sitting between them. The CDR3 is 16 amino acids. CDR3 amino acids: CATRRVGGRIGNTIYF. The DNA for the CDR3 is TGTGCCACCCGTCGAGTGGGGGGGCGGATCGGAAACACCATATATTTT.

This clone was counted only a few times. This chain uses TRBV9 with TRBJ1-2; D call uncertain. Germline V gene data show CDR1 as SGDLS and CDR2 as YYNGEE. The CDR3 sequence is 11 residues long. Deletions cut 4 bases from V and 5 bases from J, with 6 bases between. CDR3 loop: CASSREYGYTF. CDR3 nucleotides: TGTGCCAGCAGCCGGGAATATGGCTACACCTTC.

CDR3 region: CAIPFRGSNEKLFF. DNA for the CDR3: TGTGCCATCCCGTTCAGGGGTTCTAATGAAAAACTGTTTTTT. The chain is built from TRBV6-4 and TRBJ1-4; the D gene is possibly TRBD1 (6 bases). Trimming left V 10 bases short and J 3 bases short, with 15 bases between. This CDR3 has 14 amino acids. Germline lookup yields CDR1 MRHNA and CDR2 SNTAGT.

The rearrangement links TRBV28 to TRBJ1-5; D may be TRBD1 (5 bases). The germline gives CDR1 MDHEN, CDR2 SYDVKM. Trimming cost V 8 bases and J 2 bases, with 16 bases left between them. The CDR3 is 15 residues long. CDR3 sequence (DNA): TGTGCCAGCTTAGTGGGGGGGGTGGGCAATCAGCCCCAGCATTTT. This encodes CASLVGGVGNQPQHF.

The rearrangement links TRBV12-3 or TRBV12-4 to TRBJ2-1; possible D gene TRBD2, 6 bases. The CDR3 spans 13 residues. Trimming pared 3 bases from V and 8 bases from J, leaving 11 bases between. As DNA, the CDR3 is TGTGCCAGCAGTTTGCTCGGGGGACATGAGCAGTTCTTC. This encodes CASSLLGGHEQFF.

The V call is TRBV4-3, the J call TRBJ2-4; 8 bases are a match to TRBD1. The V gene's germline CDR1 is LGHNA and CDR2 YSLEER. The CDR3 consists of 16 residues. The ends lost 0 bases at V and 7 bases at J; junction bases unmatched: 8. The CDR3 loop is CASSQDQGAGGNIQYF. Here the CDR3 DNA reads TGCGCCAGCAGCCAAGATCAGGGGGCAGGGGGGAACATTCAGTACTTC.

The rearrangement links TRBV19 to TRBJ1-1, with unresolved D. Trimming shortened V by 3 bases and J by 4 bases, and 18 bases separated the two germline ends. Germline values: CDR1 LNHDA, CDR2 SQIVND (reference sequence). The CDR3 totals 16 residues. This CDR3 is CASSIGVFLESTEAFF. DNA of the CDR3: TGTGCCAGTAGTATCGGTGTATTTTTGGAGAGCACTGAAGCTTTCTTT. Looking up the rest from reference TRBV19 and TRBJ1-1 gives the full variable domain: DGGITQSPKYLFRKEGQNVTLSCEQNLNHDAMYWYRQDPGQGLRLIYYSQIVNDFQKGDIAEGYSVSREKKESFPLTVTSAQKNPTAFYLCASSIGVFLESTEAFFGQGTRLTVV.

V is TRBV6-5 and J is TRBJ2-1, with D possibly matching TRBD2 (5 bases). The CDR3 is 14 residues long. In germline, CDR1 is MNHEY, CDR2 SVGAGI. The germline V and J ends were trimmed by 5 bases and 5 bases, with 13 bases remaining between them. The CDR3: CASSPPPSHNEQFF. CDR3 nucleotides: TGTGCCAGCAGTCCCCCCCCTAGCCACAATGAGCAGTTCTTC.

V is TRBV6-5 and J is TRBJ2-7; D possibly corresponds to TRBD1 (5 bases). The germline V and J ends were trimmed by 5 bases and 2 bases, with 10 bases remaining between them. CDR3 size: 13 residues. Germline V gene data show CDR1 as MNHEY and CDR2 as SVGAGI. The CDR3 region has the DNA TGTGCCAGCAGTCAGGGCCTTCCCTACGAGCAGTACTTC. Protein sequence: CASSQGLPYEQYF.

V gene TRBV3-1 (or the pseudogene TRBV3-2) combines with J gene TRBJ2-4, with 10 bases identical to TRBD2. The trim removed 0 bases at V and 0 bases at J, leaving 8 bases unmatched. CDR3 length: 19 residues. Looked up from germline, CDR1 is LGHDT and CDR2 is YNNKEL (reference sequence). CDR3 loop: CASSQDLVAGGLAKNIQYF. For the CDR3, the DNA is TGTGCCAGCAGCCAAGATCTGGTAGCGGGGGGCTTAGCCAAAAACATTCAGTACTTC.

This chain's CDR3 is CASFWDRAHSGELFF. CDR3 bases: TGTGCCAGCTTCTGGGACAGGGCTCACTCCGGGGAGCTGTTTTTT. This chain connects TRBV6-5 to TRBJ2-2, with TRBD1 matching over 9 bases. Germline-derived CDR1 and CDR2 are MNHEY and SVGAGI. The CDR3 contains 15 residues. With 8 bases clipped from V and 6 bases from J, the junction kept 10 bases outside the gene matches.

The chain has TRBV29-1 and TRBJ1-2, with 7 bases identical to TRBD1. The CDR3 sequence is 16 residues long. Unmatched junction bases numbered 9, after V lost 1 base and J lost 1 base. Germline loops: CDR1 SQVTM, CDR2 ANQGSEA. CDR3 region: CSVEGEGTAFNYGYTF. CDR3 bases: TGCAGCGTTGAAGGCGAAGGGACAGCCTTTAACTATGGCTACACCTTC. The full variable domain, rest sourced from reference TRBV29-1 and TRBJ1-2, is SAVISQKPSRDICQRGTSLTIQCQVDSQVTMMFWYRQQPGQSLTLIATANQGSEATYESGFVIDKFPISRPNLTFSTLTVSNMSPEDSSIYLCSVEGEGTAFNYGYTFGSGTRLTVV.

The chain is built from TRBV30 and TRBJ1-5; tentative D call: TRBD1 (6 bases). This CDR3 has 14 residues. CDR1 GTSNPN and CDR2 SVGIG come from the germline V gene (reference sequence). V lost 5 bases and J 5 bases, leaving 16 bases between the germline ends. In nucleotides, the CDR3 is TGTGCCTGGGCCAATACAGGGAAGTATCAGCCCCAGCATTTT. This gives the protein CAWANTGKYQPQHF.

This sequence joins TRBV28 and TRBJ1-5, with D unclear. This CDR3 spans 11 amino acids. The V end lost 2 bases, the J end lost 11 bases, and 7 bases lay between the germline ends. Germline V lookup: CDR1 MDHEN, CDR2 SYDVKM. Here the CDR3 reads CASSLRGTQHF. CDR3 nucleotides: TGTGCCAGCAGTTTAAGAGGGACCCAGCATTTT.

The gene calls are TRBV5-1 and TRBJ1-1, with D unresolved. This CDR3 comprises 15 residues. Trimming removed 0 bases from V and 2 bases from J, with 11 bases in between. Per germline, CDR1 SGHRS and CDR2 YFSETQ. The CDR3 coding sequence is TGCGCCAGCAGCTTGGATCGTAGCAGTAACACTGAAGCTTTCTTT. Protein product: CASSLDRSSNTEAFF. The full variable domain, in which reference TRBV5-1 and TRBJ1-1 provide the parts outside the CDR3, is KAGVTQTPRYLIKTRGQQVTLSCSPISGHRSVSWYQQTPGQGLQFLFEYFSETQRNKGNFPGRFSGRQFSNSRSEMNVSTLELGDSALYLCASSLDRSSNTEAFFGQGTRLTVV.

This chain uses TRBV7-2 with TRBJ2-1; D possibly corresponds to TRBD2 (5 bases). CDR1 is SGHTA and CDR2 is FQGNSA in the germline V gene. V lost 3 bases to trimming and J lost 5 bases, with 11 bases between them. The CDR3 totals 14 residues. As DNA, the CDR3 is TGTGCCAGCAGCTTTCGGCGGGCGGACAATGAGCAGTTCTTC. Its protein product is CASSFRRADNEQFF.

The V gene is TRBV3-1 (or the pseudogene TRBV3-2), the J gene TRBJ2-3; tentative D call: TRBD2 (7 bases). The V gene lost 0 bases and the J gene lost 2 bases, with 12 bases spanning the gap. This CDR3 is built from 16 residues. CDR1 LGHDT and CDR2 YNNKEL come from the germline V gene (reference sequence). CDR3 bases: TGTGCCAGCAGCCAAGAAGGGGGGGGACACACAGATACGCAGTATTTT. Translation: CASSQEGGGHTDTQYF.

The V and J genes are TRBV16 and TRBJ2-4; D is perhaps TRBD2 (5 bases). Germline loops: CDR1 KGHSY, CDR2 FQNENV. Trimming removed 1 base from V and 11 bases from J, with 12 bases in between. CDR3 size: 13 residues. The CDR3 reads CASSQYISSFQYF. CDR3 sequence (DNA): TGTGCCAGCAGCCAATACATATCTAGCTTTCAGTACTTC.

As DNA, the CDR3 is TGCGCCAGCAGCCAAGCCTGGACTACCTCGGATACGCAGTATTTT. Translated, it gives CASSQAWTTSDTQYF. This rearrangement joins TRBV4-3 to TRBJ2-3; D may be TRBD2 (6 bases). The CDR3 runs to 15 residues. V was pared by 1 base and J by 6 bases, with 14 bases between. CDR1 is LGHNA and CDR2 is YSLEER in the germline V gene.

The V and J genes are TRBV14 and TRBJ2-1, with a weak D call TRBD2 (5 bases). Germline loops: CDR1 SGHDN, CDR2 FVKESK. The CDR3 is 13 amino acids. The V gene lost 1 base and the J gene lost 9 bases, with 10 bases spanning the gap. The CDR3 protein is CASSQGPAGEQFF. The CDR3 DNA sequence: TGTGCCAGCAGCCAAGGACCGGCGGGTGAGCAGTTCTTC.

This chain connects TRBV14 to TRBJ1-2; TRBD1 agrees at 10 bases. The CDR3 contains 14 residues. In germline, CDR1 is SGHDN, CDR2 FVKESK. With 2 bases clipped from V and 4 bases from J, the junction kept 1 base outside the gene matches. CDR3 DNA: TGTGCCAGCAGCCAACGGACAGGGGGCTATGGCTACACCTTC. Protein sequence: CASSQRTGGYGYTF.

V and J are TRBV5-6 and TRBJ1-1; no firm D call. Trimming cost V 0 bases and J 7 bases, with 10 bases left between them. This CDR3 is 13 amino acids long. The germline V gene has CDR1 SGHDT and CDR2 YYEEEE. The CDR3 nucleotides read TGTGCCAGCAGCTTGGCACGGAGGAATGAAGCTTTCTTT. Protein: CASSLARRNEAFF. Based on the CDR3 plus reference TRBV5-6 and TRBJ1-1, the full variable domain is DAGVTQSPTHLIKTRGQQVTLRCSPKSGHDTVSWYQQALGQGPQFIFQYYEEEERQRGNFPDRFSGHQFPNYSSELNVNALLLGDSALYLCASSLARRNEAFFGQGTRLTVV.

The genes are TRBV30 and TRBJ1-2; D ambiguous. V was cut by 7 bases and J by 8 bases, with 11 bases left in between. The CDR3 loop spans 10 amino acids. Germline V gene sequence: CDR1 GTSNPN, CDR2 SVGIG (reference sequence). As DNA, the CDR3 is TGTGCCTCCCTTAGAGGCGGCTACACCTTC. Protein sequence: CASLRGGYTF. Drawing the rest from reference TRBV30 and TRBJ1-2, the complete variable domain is SQTIHQWPATLVQPVGSPLSLECTVEGTSNPNLYWYRQAAGRGLQLLFYSVGIGQISSEVPQNLSASRPQDRQFILSSKKLLLSDSGFYLCASLRGGYTFGSGTRLTVV.

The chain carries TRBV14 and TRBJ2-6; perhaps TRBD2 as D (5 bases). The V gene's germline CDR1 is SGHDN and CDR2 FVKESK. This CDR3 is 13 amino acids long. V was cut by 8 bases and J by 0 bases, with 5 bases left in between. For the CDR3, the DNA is TGTGCCAGCCGGGACTCTGGGGCCAACGTCCTGACTTTC. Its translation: CASRDSGANVLTF.

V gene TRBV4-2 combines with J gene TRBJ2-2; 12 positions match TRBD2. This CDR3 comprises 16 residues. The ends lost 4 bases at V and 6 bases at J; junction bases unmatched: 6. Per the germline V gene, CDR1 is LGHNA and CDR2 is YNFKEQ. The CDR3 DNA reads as TGTGCCAGCAGCCCCCTAGCGGGGGGGCCCCCCGGGGAGCTGTTTTTT. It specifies CASSPLAGGPPGELFF.

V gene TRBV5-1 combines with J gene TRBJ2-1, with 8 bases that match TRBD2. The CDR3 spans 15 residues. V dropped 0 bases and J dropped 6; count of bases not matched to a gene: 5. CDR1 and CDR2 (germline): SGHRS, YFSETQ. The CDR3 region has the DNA TGCGCCAGCAGCTTGGCGTTAGCGGGGAGCAATGAGCAGTTCTTC. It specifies CASSLALAGSNEQFF.